Listed below are T cell receptor beta chains from one sample, sequenced in a study of response to subunit inactivated influenza vaccine. TCRdb ran MiXCR on the RT-PCR reads and lists one entry per CDR3 protein. The sample holds some 550,000 distinct CDR3 sequences, 20% to 25% seen once. The sample was also linked to a second study, of T cells expressing NK-cell markers.

The material sequenced was CD4+ T cells sorted from PBMCs, taken about 11 days after vaccination. The receptors here all came from a man aged 50 to 60 who received an inactivated influenza vaccine. Both conserved end residues are part of each CDR3. Each record gives: clone size, J gene, D gene, V gene, CDR3 protein, CDR3 DNA. D genes are given only for firm matches. Size is omitted from some rows. Given values are once, few, many or a class for expanded clones.

few,TRBJ2-7,NA,TRBV6-2/TRBV6-3,CAIAGQSYEQYF,TGTGCCATCGCGGGACAGTCCTACGAGCAGTACTTC
NA,TRBJ1-1,TRBD1,TRBV5-1,CASSRGRENTEAFF,TGCGCCAGCAGCAGGGGGCGGGAAAACACTGAAGCTTTCTTT
few,TRBJ1-2,NA,TRBV6-4,CATMGRVEGYTF,TGTGCCACAATGGGCAGGGTTGAGGGCTACACCTTC
NA,TRBJ2-5,NA,TRBV5-5,CASRRDAGGETQYF,TGTGCCAGCAGGAGGGACGCCGGTGGAGAGACCCAGTACTTC
few,TRBJ2-2,NA,TRBV5-1,CASSLRPAGPNTGELFF,TGCGCCAGCAGCTTGAGGCCCGCAGGACCTAACACCGGGGAGCTGTTTTTT
few,TRBJ1-6,TRBD1,TRBV4-2,CASSQEAWGQNSPLHF,TGTGCCAGCAGCCAAGAAGCTTGGGGACAGAATTCACCCCTCCACTTT
NA,TRBJ1-3,NA,TRBV7-2,CASSLGNTIYF,TGTGCCAGCAGCTTAGGAAACACCATATATTTT
few,TRBJ2-3,TRBD2,TRBV28,CASSFLTDRTSGGQSTDTQYF,TGTGCCAGCAGTTTTCTAACTGACAGGACTAGCGGGGGCCAAAGCACAGATACGCAGTATTTT
NA,TRBJ2-1,NA,TRBV2,CASSEELANEQFF,TGTGCCAGCAGTGAAGAGTTAGCGAATGAGCAGTTCTTC
NA,TRBJ2-1,NA,TRBV27,CASSLIQGGGDFYSYNEQFF,TGTGCCAGCAGTTTGATACAGGGGGGGGGGGACTTCTACTCCTACAATGAGCAGTTCTTC
NA,TRBJ2-5,TRBD1,TRBV5-1,CASSWGRGRDETQYF,TGCGCCAGCAGCTGGGGCAGGGGGCGCGATGAGACCCAGTACTTC
few,TRBJ1-5,NA,TRBV6-1,CASTPGGWTVNQPQHF,TGTGCCAGCACCCCGGGGGGTTGGACAGTCAATCAGCCCCAGCATTTT
many,TRBJ2-7,TRBD1,TRBV5-6,CASSLGTGIREYF,TGTGCCAGCAGCTTGGGGACAGGGATTAGGGAGTACTTC
NA,TRBJ1-1,NA,TRBV25-1,CASSASGQLGNTEAFF,TGTGCCAGCAGTGCAAGCGGGCAGCTAGGGAACACTGAAGCTTTCTTT
NA,TRBJ2-7,NA,TRBV7-9,CASSLTGGANYEQYF,TGTGCCAGCAGCTTAACTGGGGGCGCGAACTACGAGCAGTACTTC
few,TRBJ1-5,TRBD1,TRBV5-6,CASSSQATGGWLQPQHF,TGTGCCAGCAGCTCCCAAGCGACAGGGGGCTGGTTACAGCCCCAGCATTTT
NA,TRBJ2-7,TRBD1,TRBV7-7,CASSPDRAAREQYF,TGTGCTAGCAGCCCGGACAGGGCCGCACGCGAGCAGTACTTC
NA,TRBJ1-2,TRBD1,TRBV6-1,CASSEPGTDIRNGYTF,TGTGCCAGCAGTGAACCCGGGACAGATATTCGTAATGGCTACACCTTC
NA,TRBJ1-2,NA,TRBV12-3/TRBV12-4,CASSLARGEGSYGYTF,TGTGCCAGCAGTTTAGCCCGGGGGGAAGGGAGCTATGGCTACACCTTC
NA,TRBJ2-7,NA,TRBV5-4,CASSSLVNSYEQYF,TGTGCCAGCAGTTCTTTAGTAAACTCCTACGAGCAGTACTTC
few,TRBJ2-5,NA,TRBV6-5,CASRYGAGLGETQYF,TGTGCCAGCAGATACGGGGCAGGGCTTGGAGAGACCCAGTACTTC
NA,TRBJ2-5,NA,TRBV7-2,CASSLRDQTQYF,TGTGCCAGCAGCTTAAGGGATCAGACCCAGTACTTC
many,TRBJ2-3,NA,TRBV12-3/TRBV12-4,CASSRGVDTDTQYF,TGTGCCAGCAGTAGGGGGGTTGACACAGATACGCAGTATTTT
NA,TRBJ2-7,NA,TRBV7-2,CASSSVPTYEQYF,TGTGCCAGCAGCTCCGTGCCCACCTACGAGCAGTACTTC
few,TRBJ2-1,TRBD2,TRBV20-1,CSARELAGGVSSYNEQFF,TGCAGTGCTAGGGAACTAGCGGGAGGCGTCAGCTCCTACAATGAGCAGTTCTTC
NA,TRBJ2-1,NA,TRBV23-1,CASSLFQANSYNEQFF,TGCGCCAGCAGTCTTTTTCAAGCGAACTCCTACAATGAGCAGTTCTTC
many,TRBJ2-7,TRBD1,TRBV28,CASSPGDRGLEQYF,TGTGCCAGCAGCCCTGGGGACAGGGGTTTAGAGCAGTACTTC
few,TRBJ2-2,NA,TRBV18,CASSPAFAANTGELFF,TGTGCCAGCTCACCAGCGTTTGCCGCTAACACCGGGGAGCTGTTTTTT
NA,TRBJ2-5,TRBD2,TRBV7-2,CASSPRGLADQETQYF,TGTGCCAGCAGCCCCCGGGGACTAGCGGATCAAGAGACCCAGTACTTC
NA,TRBJ2-4,NA,TRBV7-2,CASSYWTEPLAKNIQYF,TGTGCCAGCAGCTACTGGACAGAACCCCTAGCCAAAAACATTCAGTACTTC
many,TRBJ2-3,NA,TRBV15,CATSKGGDTQYF,TGTGCCACCAGCAAGGGAGGCGATACGCAGTATTTT
NA,TRBJ1-5,NA,TRBV5-8,CASSGGRTSNQPQHF,TGTGCCAGCAGCGGAGGACGGACCTCCAATCAGCCCCAGCATTTT
NA,TRBJ1-3,NA,TRBV20-1,CSASPRSSGNTIYF,TGCAGTGCTAGTCCGAGGAGTAGTGGAAACACCATATATTTT
NA,TRBJ1-3,NA,TRBV27,CASSRTGWGNTIYF,TGTGCCAGCAGCCGTACAGGGTGGGGAAACACCATATATTTT
few,TRBJ1-1,TRBD1,TRBV24-1,CATSDHRGPGTEAFF,TGTGCCACCAGTGACCACAGGGGGCCCGGGACTGAAGCTTTCTTT
NA,TRBJ1-1,TRBD1,TRBV28,CASSSGGVAEAFF,TGTGCCAGCAGTTCAGGGGGGGTAGCTGAAGCTTTCTTT
NA,TRBJ1-4,TRBD1,TRBV19,CASSGQGHEKLFF,TGTGCCAGTAGCGGACAGGGACATGAAAAACTGTTTTTT
NA,TRBJ2-7,NA,TRBV20-1,CSAKKGPNEQYF,TGCAGTGCTAAAAAGGGCCCGAACGAGCAGTACTTC
NA,TRBJ2-3,NA,TRBV29-1,CSVVSGSTDTQYF,TGCAGCGTTGTATCCGGTAGCACAGATACGCAGTATTTT
NA,TRBJ2-5,NA,TRBV20-1,CSARGFEGPGTQYF,TGCAGTGCTAGAGGGTTCGAGGGCCCCGGGACCCAGTACTTC
NA,TRBJ2-3,TRBD2,TRBV5-5,CASSWGLAGANTQYF,TGTGCCAGCAGCTGGGGACTAGCGGGAGCTAATACGCAGTATTTT
many,TRBJ2-1,NA,TRBV12-3/TRBV12-4,CASSVYRPNEQFF,TGTGCCAGCAGCGTTTATCGCCCCAATGAGCAGTTCTTC
NA,TRBJ1-1,TRBD1,TRBV5-1,CASSSGGTGQMFGAFF,TGCGCCAGCAGCTCGGGAGGGACAGGCCAAATGTTCGGAGCTTTCTTT
NA,TRBJ1-1,NA,TRBV14,CASSRTEGWNTEAFF,TGTGCCAGCAGCCGGACGGAGGGTTGGAACACTGAAGCTTTCTTT
few,TRBJ2-1,TRBD1,TRBV28,CASGQGDYNEQFF,TGTGCCAGCGGACAGGGGGACTACAATGAGCAGTTCTTC
NA,TRBJ2-3,NA,TRBV5-1,CASSWSGSTDTQYF,TGCGCCAGCAGCTGGAGCGGGAGCACAGATACGCAGTATTTT
few,TRBJ2-7,TRBD2,TRBV7-2,CASSSRASGPYEQYF,TGTGCCAGCAGCTCTAGGGCTAGCGGGCCCTACGAGCAGTACTTC
few,TRBJ1-5,NA,TRBV7-9,CASSLGDYSNQPQHF,TGTGCCAGCAGCTTAGGAGACTATAGCAATCAGCCCCAGCATTTT
NA,TRBJ2-1,NA,TRBV6-5,CASRKTGGMQFF,TGTGCCAGCAGAAAAACCGGGGGAATGCAGTTCTTC
NA,TRBJ2-1,NA,TRBV28,CASTLPSDEQFF,TGTGCCAGCACCCTCCCCTCGGATGAGCAGTTCTTC
once,TRBJ2-3,TRBD2,TRBV15,CATSSYPGTSGTSSTDTQYF,TGTGCCACCAGCAGCTACCCCGGGACTAGCGGGACCTCTAGCACAGATACGCAGTATTTT
NA,TRBJ2-7,NA,TRBV5-1,CASSRPLGLASYEQYF,TGCGCCAGCAGCCGCCCCCTCGGGTTAGCCTCCTACGAGCAGTACTTC